These 22 T cell receptor beta chains were all obtained from the same sample, sequenced in a study of Graves' ophthalmopathy and Graves' hyperthyroidism. As the template, RNA transcripts were used to amplify TCR beta CDR3 regions. The first round was an RT-PCR with HTBI primers, and the second round was a multiplex PCR. TCRdb processed the multiplex PCR reads anew with MiXCR; each CDR3 protein has one entry. The sample has some 1.1 million distinct CDR3 sequences, 36% seen once. The sample taken for sequencing was peripheral blood or thyroid tissue (not recorded which). The origin of the receptors is an adult man with Graves' hyperthyroidism.

Notes on this clonotype: Compared with germline, one end of the junction differs, possibly owing to a read error. The J gene is TRBJ1-5, the V gene TRBV12-3 or TRBV12-4; D is perhaps TRBD1 (5 bases). The CDR3 has 12 amino acids. CDR3 DNA: TGTGCCGGCAGTTACCTGGGGGAAGCCCAGCATTTT. Amino acids: CAGSYLGEAQHF.

The chain carries TRBV6-6 and TRBJ2-7; the D is unclear. The CDR3 is 12 residues long. Germline values: CDR1 MNHNY, CDR2 SVGAGI (reference sequence). Trimming cost V 5 bases and J 5 bases, with 10 bases left between them. Written as DNA, the CDR3 is TGTGCCAGCAGTAAGACGTCTAACGAGCAGTACTTC. It codes for CASSKTSNEQYF.

This clonotype was observed a single time. CDR3 protein: CASIWGSSSYNSPLHF. Written as DNA, the CDR3 is TGTGCCAGCATATGGGGCTCCAGCTCCTATAATTCACCCCTCCACTTT. The chain is built from TRBV7-8 and TRBJ1-6; maybe TRBD1 (5 bases). V gave up 7 bases and J gave up 0 bases, with 13 bases separating them. Germline CDR1 SGHVS, CDR2 FQNEAQ. The CDR3 is 16 amino acids.

Concerning this clonotype: This may arise from a read error, as a much more abundant clone is one base away. The rearrangement joins TRBV6-6 to TRBJ2-2; D possibly uses TRBD1 or TRBD2 (5 bases each). Germline CDR1 reads MNHNY; CDR2 reads SVGAGI (reference sequence). The CDR3 length is 14 residues. V lost 0 bases and J lost 3, with 5 bases in between. The CDR3 protein is CASSYSGDTGELFF. In nucleotides, the CDR3 is TGTGCCAGCAGTTACTCGGGGGACACCGGGGAGCTGTTTTTT.

This clonotype was found many times. V and J are TRBV7-9 and TRBJ1-6, with 7 positions matching TRBD1. This CDR3 comprises 16 residues. Losses at the gene ends were 4 bases for V and 9 bases for J; bases not matched to a gene: 12. Germline-derived CDR1 and CDR2 are SEHNR and FQNEAQ (reference sequence). The CDR3 coding sequence is TGTGCCAGCAGCTCCCGGTCGACAGGGAGTGGTTCACCCCTCCACTTT. Protein product: CASSSRSTGSGSPLHF.

This clonotype showed up just a few times. The V gene is TRBV28, the J gene TRBJ2-2; TRBD1 matches at 9 bases. Per germline, CDR1 MDHEN and CDR2 SYDVKM. The CDR3 is made up of 15 amino acids. J gave up 3 bases and V 5 bases, and 4 bases lay outside the gene matches. The CDR3 is CASSTGGADTGELFF. CDR3 coding DNA: TGTGCCAGCAGTACAGGGGGCGCGGACACCGGGGAGCTGTTTTTT.

This chain links TRBV20-1 with TRBJ2-5, with D perhaps matching TRBD2 (6 bases). Between the trimmed V and J ends, which lost 5 bases and 1 base, there was a span of 14 bases. This CDR3 is built from 14 residues. CDR1 and CDR2 from the germline V gene are DFQATT and SNEGSKA (reference sequence). The CDR3 bases are TGCAGTGCTGGAGTTTCCGGGGGCCAAGAGACCCAGTACTTC. It specifies CSAGVSGGQETQYF.

This chain connects TRBV20-1 to TRBJ2-5, with 10 bases that match TRBD1. CDR3 length equals 17 residues. Germline lookup yields CDR1 DFQATT and CDR2 SNEGSKA (reference sequence). Trimming removed 5 bases from V and 5 bases from J; junction bases left unmatched: 17. CDR3 coding DNA: TGCAGTGCTGATACCGGGACAGGGGATACCTTGGGGGAGACCCAGTACTTC. This translates into CSADTGTGDTLGETQYF.

A word on this clonotype: A much more abundant neighbour one base away suggests this may be a read error. The rearrangement links TRBV7-9 to TRBJ1-1; no clear D gene. Germline-derived CDR1 and CDR2 are SEHNR and FQNEAQ (reference sequence). This CDR3 is built from 19 residues. The CDR3 nucleotides read TGTGCCAGCAGCTTAAGTTTTGGGGTCATACAAACTACCTCCACTGGAGCTTTCTTT. The encoded protein is CASSLSFGVIQTTSTGAFF.

Comments on this clonotype: Its ends do not fully match the called genes, so a read error is possible. The chain carries TRBV6-5 and TRBJ1-1; D not resolved. Germline V gene lookup returns CDR1 MNHEY and CDR2 SVGAGI. The CDR3 totals 14 residues. The CDR3 coding sequence is TGTGCCAGCAGTCCGAGGCGCGGTTGGACTGAAGCTCTCTTT. Translating gives CASSPRRGWTEALF.

This clonotype came up a few times. The J gene is TRBJ2-7, the V gene TRBV7-2, with 9 bases aligning to TRBD1. Germline V gives CDR1 SGHTA, CDR2 FQGNSA. The trim removed 1 base at V and 9 bases at J, leaving 7 bases unmatched. The CDR3 totals 14 residues. The chain's CDR3 is CASSLDRGQRGQYF. The CDR3 bases are TGTGCCAGCAGCTTAGACAGGGGGCAGCGGGGGCAGTACTTC.

This clonotype was counted between two and nine times. The gene calls are TRBV20-1 and TRBJ2-2, with TRBD1 as a possible D gene (6 bases). Germline CDR1 is DFQATT and CDR2 is SNEGSKA (reference sequence). The V end was cut by 5 bases, the J end by 4 bases, with 20 bases between. The CDR3 consists of 16 residues. DNA of the CDR3: TGCAGTGCTGAAGGGGACACCGGAAAACCCACCGGGGAGCTGTTTTTT. Translated, it gives CSAEGDTGKPTGELFF.

This chain links TRBV5-1 with TRBJ2-5, with D perhaps TRBD1 (5 bases). Germline CDR1 is SGHRS and CDR2 is YFSETQ. The CDR3 runs 13 residues. Trimming removed 3 bases from V and 4 bases from J, with 10 bases in between. As DNA, the CDR3 is TGCGCCAGCAGCTCGACAGACAGAGAGACCCAGTACTTC. As protein: CASSSTDRETQYF.

This clonotype was found a few times. V and J are TRBV7-9 and TRBJ2-7; 10 bases are shared with TRBD1. In germline, CDR1 is SEHNR, CDR2 FQNEAQ (reference sequence). The CDR3 runs to 15 residues. V gave up 8 bases and J gave up 3 bases; unmatched junction bases: 10. The CDR3 DNA reads as TGTGCCAGCCGCTCCCGGGACAGGGGAATCTACGAGCAGTACTTC. It translates to CASRSRDRGIYEQYF.

J is TRBJ2-7 and V is TRBV7-9; TRBD2 matches 16 bases. The CDR3 is made up of 16 amino acids. Germline trimming cut 8 bases from V and 3 bases from J; bases unmatched to any gene: 7. Germline assignment: CDR1 SEHNR and CDR2 FQNEAQ (reference sequence). The CDR3 is CASVGLAGGPDYEQYF. The CDR3 coding sequence is TGTGCCAGCGTGGGACTAGCGGGAGGGCCGGACTACGAGCAGTACTTC.

As to this clonotype: A much larger clone sits a single nucleotide away, making a read error possible. The chain recombines TRBV5-1 with TRBJ2-5; D is undetermined. Germline CDR1 is SGHRS and CDR2 is YFSETQ. This CDR3 is 13 amino acids long. The V end lost 1 base, the J end lost 10 bases, and 14 bases lay between the germline ends. CDR3 coding DNA: TGCGCCAGCAGCTTGTTTCGTCAACAGATCCAGTACTTC. As protein: CASSLFRQQIQYF. The variable domain in full, completed from reference TRBV5-1 and TRBJ2-5, reads KAGVTQTPRYLIKTRGQQVTLSCSPISGHRSVSWYQQTPGQGLQFLFEYFSETQRNKGNFPGRFSGRQFSNSRSEMNVSTLELGDSALYLCASSLFRQQIQYFGPGTRLLVL.

Only a few counts were recorded for this clonotype. At one end the junction does not follow the germline gene, possibly because of a read error. This chain uses TRBV3-1 with TRBJ1-1; D is unresolved. Germline V lookup: CDR1 LGHDT, CDR2 YNNKEL (reference sequence). The CDR3 contains 16 residues. As DNA, the CDR3 is TGTGCCAGCAGCCCCCTACTCCGCGCAGGTCCTTACCGGCGAATCTTT. It specifies CASSPLLRAGPYRRIF.

The V and J genes are TRBV3-1 and TRBJ1-1; maybe TRBD1 (6 bases). The germline CDR1 and CDR2 sequences are LGHDT and YNNKEL (reference sequence). The CDR3 length is 12 residues. Trimming took off 1 base at V and 7 bases at J, with 7 bases between the two ends. Written as DNA, the CDR3 is TGTGCCAGCAGCCAAGGACAGGATGAAGCTTTCTTT. It codes for CASSQGQDEAFF.

The table lists this clonotype with many counts. This rearrangement joins TRBV5-5 to TRBJ1-2; D is ambiguous. Germline V gives CDR1 SGHKS, CDR2 YYEKEE (reference sequence). The CDR3 totals 12 residues. Trimming cost V 2 bases and J 8 bases, with 10 bases left between them. CDR3: CASSFQREGYTF. In nucleotides, the CDR3 is TGTGCCAGCAGCTTCCAGAGGGAGGGCTACACCTTC.

A few counts support this clonotype. The chain combines TRBV25-1 with TRBJ1-1; TRBD1 is a possible D gene (6 bases). The V and J ends lost 5 bases and 5 bases respectively, with 15 bases between them. This CDR3 comprises 14 residues. In germline, CDR1 is MGHDK, CDR2 SYGVNS. CDR3 protein: CASSYSPQGTEAFF. The CDR3 coding sequence is TGTGCCAGCAGTTACTCGCCCCAGGGGACTGAAGCTTTCTTT.

V usage is TRBV2 and J usage is TRBJ2-5, with 8 bases aligning to TRBD1. Near its end, the DNA agrees better with TRBJ2-7, so the J call may be wrong. Per the germline V gene, CDR1 is SNHLY and CDR2 is FYNNEI. CDR3 length equals 20 residues. CDR3 in DNA: TGTGCCAGCAGTGAATACTCTGCCGGGACAGGCTTGACAGGGACCCACGAGCAGTACTTC. Protein sequence: CASSEYSAGTGLTGTHEQYF.

In its sample, this clonotype was seen many times. The V gene is TRBV4-1, the J gene TRBJ1-6; perhaps TRBD1 as D (5 bases). V dropped 0 bases and J dropped 7 bases, with 10 bases sitting between them. The CDR3 totals 15 residues. Germline lookup yields CDR1 MGHRA and CDR2 YSYEKL. The CDR3 nucleotides are TGCGCCAGCAGCCAAGAAGACAGTCGAAATTCACCCCTCCACTTT. This encodes CASSQEDSRNSPLHF.